One and the same sample provided the 19 T cell receptor beta chains below, sequenced in a study of T cell responses to AZD1222 COVID-19 vaccine. Assay used: immunoSEQ multiplex PCR; TCRdb lists only in-frame clones, some missing. The data show about 110,000 clones, with around 92% seen just once and more than 6% held by the top ten. The material sequenced was peripheral blood, taken 28 days after the second AZD1222 dose. The receptors were sampled from an adult who received the AZD1222 COVID-19 vaccine.

This clone was observed once. This sequence joins TRBV5-1 and TRBJ2-5; the D gene could be TRBD1 or TRBD2 (6 bases each). The CDR3 length is 15 residues. Germline V gene data show CDR1 as SGHRS and CDR2 as YFSETQ. Trimming removed 0 bases at V and 1 base at J, with 10 bases between. The CDR3 reads CASSLGGASQETQYF. As DNA, the CDR3 is TGCGCCAGCAGCTTGGGGGGGGCTTCCCAAGAGACCCAGTACTTC. Full variable domain (remainder filled in from reference TRBV5-1 and TRBJ2-5): KAGVTQTPRYLIKTRGQQVTLSCSPISGHRSVSWYQQTPGQGLQFLFEYFSETQRNKGNFPGRFSGRQFSNSRSEMNVSTLELGDSALYLCASSLGGASQETQYFGPGTRLLVL.

The chain uses TRBV7-9 and TRBJ1-1; 8 nucleotides align to TRBD1. V shed 5 bases and J 5 bases; nucleotides not matched to a gene: 10. Germline values: CDR1 SEHNR, CDR2 FQNEAQ (reference sequence). CDR3 length: 15 amino acids. CDR3 loop: CASSLRTGTPTEAFF. The DNA of the CDR3 is TGTGCCAGCAGCCTTCGGACAGGGACACCGACTGAAGCTTTCTTT.

The V and J genes are TRBV7-9 and TRBJ2-5; the match to TRBD2 covers 9 bases. The CDR3 loop spans 14 amino acids. Germline CDR1 reads SEHNR; CDR2 reads FQNEAQ (reference sequence). The trim removed 2 bases at V and 5 bases at J, leaving 3 bases unmatched. The CDR3 protein is CASSLFTSGETQYF. The CDR3 nucleotides read TGTGCCAGCAGCTTATTCACTAGCGGGGAGACCCAGTACTTC.

V gene TRBV7-8 combines with J gene TRBJ2-1, with TRBD2 as a possible D gene (6 bases). The CDR3 has 14 amino acids. Germline CDR1 SGHVS, CDR2 FQNEAQ. V gave up 5 bases and J gave up 6 bases, with 14 bases separating them. The CDR3 spells CASSKRTTINEQFF. CDR3 coding DNA: TGTGCCAGCAGCAAGAGGACTACTATCAATGAGCAGTTCTTC.

The V call is TRBV27, the J call TRBJ1-2, with D possibly matching TRBD1 (5 bases). The CDR3 contains 13 residues. Germline values: CDR1 MNHEY, CDR2 SMNVEV (reference sequence). Trimming shortened V by 3 bases and J by 6 bases, and 11 bases separated the two germline ends. The DNA of the CDR3 is TGTGCCAGCAGTTTTCGGCAGGGTCATGGCTACACCTTC. Protein product: CASSFRQGHGYTF.

This clone has a single count. The chain is built from TRBV6-4 and TRBJ2-3; TRBD1 agrees at 7 bases. With 3 bases clipped from V and 1 base from J, the junction kept 7 bases outside the gene matches. From germline, CDR1 is MRHNA and CDR2 SNTAGT. CDR3 length: 16 amino acids. CDR3 nucleotides: TGTGCCAGCAGTGAAACAGGGGATGGAGGCACAGATACGCAGTATTTT. Its translation: CASSETGDGGTDTQYF.

The chain is built from TRBV19 and TRBJ1-5; D is unclear. The CDR3 runs 15 residues. Germline CDR1 LNHDA, CDR2 SQIVND (reference sequence). The V gene lost 3 bases and the J gene lost 3 bases, with 12 bases spanning the gap. The CDR3 DNA is TGTGCCAGTAGTATTAACGGGAGGGTCAATCAGCCCCAGCATTTT. Protein: CASSINGRVNQPQHF.

The V and J genes are TRBV9 and TRBJ1-1, with a tentative D call TRBD1 (5 bases). The germline V and J ends were trimmed by 0 bases and 10 bases, with 16 bases remaining between them. The CDR3 length is 14 residues. Germline V gene sequence: CDR1 SGDLS, CDR2 YYNGEE. The CDR3 DNA reads as TGTGCCAGCAGCGTAGCGTCTGGGAGGGGTCGAGCTTTCTTT. It is translated as CASSVASGRGRAFF.

The chain recombines TRBV3-1 (or the pseudogene TRBV3-2) with TRBJ1-5; D gene ambiguous. Germline V gene sequence: CDR1 LGHDT, CDR2 YNNKEL (reference sequence). The length of the CDR3 is 13 residues. V was shortened by 4 bases and J by 0 bases, with 4 bases between the two germline ends. Written as DNA, the CDR3 is TGTGCCAGCAGCCCGAGTAGCAATCAGCCCCAGCATTTT. Its protein product is CASSPSSNQPQHF.

This clone was found a few times. The chain links TRBV29-1 to TRBJ1-2; no firm D call. The V gene's germline CDR1 is SQVTM and CDR2 ANQGSEA. Trimming left V 5 bases short and J 6 bases short, with 10 bases between. This CDR3 contains 11 residues. CDR3 in DNA: TGCAGCGTTCCAGGCATAGATGGCTACACCTTC. Protein product: CSVPGIDGYTF.

V usage is TRBV7-9 and J usage is TRBJ1-1; D is uncertain. The CDR3 consists of 13 residues. Germline CDR1 and CDR2: SEHNR and FQNEAQ (reference sequence). The V gene lost 2 bases and the J gene lost 3 bases, with 7 bases spanning the gap. The CDR3 DNA reads TGTGCCAGCAGCTTACGGTCGGACACTGAAGCTTTCTTT. Residues: CASSLRSDTEAFF.

The rearrangement links TRBV27 to TRBJ2-7; D not resolved. CDR1 MNHEY and CDR2 SMNVEV come from the germline V gene (reference sequence). The V and J ends lost 7 bases and 1 base respectively, with 14 bases between them. The CDR3 extends over 14 amino acids. CDR3 bases: TGTGCCAGCACCCGTACCAGGAATTCCTACGAGCAGTACTTC. Its protein is CASTRTRNSYEQYF.

This chain links TRBV19 with TRBJ1-4, with D uncertain. In germline, CDR1 is LNHDA, CDR2 SQIVND (reference sequence). CDR3 length equals 18 residues. Trimming cost V 3 bases and J 0 bases, with 17 bases left between them. In DNA form, the CDR3 reads TGTGCCAGTAGTATTGCGCTAGAAACATTTGCAACTAATGAAAAACTGTTTTTT. The encoded protein is CASSIALETFATNEKLFF.

This clone was counted a single time. V and J are TRBV7-9 and TRBJ1-1; no definite D call. V dropped 4 bases and J dropped 5 bases, with 17 bases sitting between them. The CDR3 length is 15 residues. In germline, CDR1 is SEHNR, CDR2 FQNEAQ (reference sequence). Written as DNA, the CDR3 is TGTGCCAGCAGCTGGGGAGACGGGGATGGGACTGAAGCTTTCTTT. Amino acids: CASSWGDGDGTEAFF.

This chain links TRBV5-8 with TRBJ2-1; D remains unclear. This CDR3 contains 11 residues. CDR1 and CDR2 (germline): SGHTS, YDEGEE. V was cut by 2 bases and J by 7 bases, with 4 bases left in between. CDR3 sequence: CASSFRNEQFF. The CDR3 nucleotides read TGTGCCAGCAGCTTTCGTAATGAGCAGTTCTTC.

In its sample, this clone was seen once. V is TRBV28 and J is TRBJ1-6; D is unresolved. The CDR3 has 14 residues. V shed 6 bases and J shed 9 bases, with 15 bases lying between them. CDR1 is MDHEN and CDR2 is SYDVKM in the germline V gene. In nucleotides, the CDR3 is TGTGCCAGCAGACAGACTACGGCCATTTCACCCCTCCACTTT. Translating gives CASRQTTAISPLHF.

V gene TRBV3-1 (or the pseudogene TRBV3-2) combines with J gene TRBJ1-4; D is possibly TRBD1 (5 bases). Deletions cut 2 bases from V and 6 bases from J, with 16 bases between. CDR1 LGHDT and CDR2 YNNKEL come from the germline V gene (reference sequence). CDR3 size: 16 residues. CDR3 coding DNA: TGTGCCAGCAGCCAACGGTTTGCAGGGTCGGATGAAAAACTGTTTTTT. Translating it yields CASSQRFAGSDEKLFF.

This chain uses TRBV6-5 with TRBJ2-4; 7 nucleotides line up with TRBD1. The trim removed 6 bases at V and 9 bases at J, leaving 14 bases unmatched. The CDR3 totals 15 residues. Germline-derived CDR1 and CDR2 are MNHEY and SVGAGI. CDR3 DNA: TGTGCCAGCAGGACAACTCCGCAGGGGGTTGGCATTCAGTACTTC. It is translated as CASRTTPQGVGIQYF.

The rearrangement joins TRBV5-6 to TRBJ1-1, with a possible D match to TRBD1 (5 bases). Germline CDR1 reads SGHDT; CDR2 reads YYEEEE. The CDR3 spans 18 residues. With 0 bases removed from V and 0 bases from J, the gap between germline ends came to 18 bases. The CDR3 here is CASSLARLGVSMNTEAFF. The CDR3 DNA reads as TGTGCCAGCAGCTTGGCCAGGCTGGGGGTGTCTATGAACACTGAAGCTTTCTTT. Variable domain in full (rest from reference TRBV5-6 and TRBJ1-1): DAGVTQSPTHLIKTRGQQVTLRCSPKSGHDTVSWYQQALGQGPQFIFQYYEEEERQRGNFPDRFSGHQFPNYSSELNVNALLLGDSALYLCASSLARLGVSMNTEAFFGQGTRLTVV.